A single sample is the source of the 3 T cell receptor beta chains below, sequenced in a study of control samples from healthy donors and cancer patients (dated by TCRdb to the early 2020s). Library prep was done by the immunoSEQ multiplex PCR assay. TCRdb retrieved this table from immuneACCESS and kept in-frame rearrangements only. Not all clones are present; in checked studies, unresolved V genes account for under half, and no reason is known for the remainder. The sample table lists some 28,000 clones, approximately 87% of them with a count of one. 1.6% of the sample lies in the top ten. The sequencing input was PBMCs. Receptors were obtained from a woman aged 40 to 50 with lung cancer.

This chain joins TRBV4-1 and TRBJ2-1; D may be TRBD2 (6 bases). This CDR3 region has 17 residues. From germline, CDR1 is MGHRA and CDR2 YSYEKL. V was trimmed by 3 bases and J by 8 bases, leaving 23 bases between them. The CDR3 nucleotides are TGCGCCAGCAGCCACATAATTACGGGGGTCCTGGGGGATGAGCAGTTCTTC. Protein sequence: CASSHIITGVLGDEQFF.

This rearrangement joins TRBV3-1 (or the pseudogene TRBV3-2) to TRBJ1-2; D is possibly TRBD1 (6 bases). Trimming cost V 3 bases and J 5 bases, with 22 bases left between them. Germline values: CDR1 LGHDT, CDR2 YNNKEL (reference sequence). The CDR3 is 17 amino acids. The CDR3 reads CASSHSGTGYLLYGYTF. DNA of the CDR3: TGTGCCAGCAGCCACAGTGGTACAGGGTATCTTCTTTATGGCTACACCTTC.

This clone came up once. This chain's CDR3 is CASSGTGTGELFF. The CDR3, as DNA: TGTGCCAGCAGCGGGACAGGGACCGGGGAGCTGTTTTTT. The chain links TRBV7-9 to TRBJ2-2, with 9 bases aligning to TRBD1. The germline CDR1 and CDR2 sequences are SEHNR and FQNEAQ (reference sequence). The CDR3 is made up of 13 amino acids. Trimming cost V 5 bases and J 5 bases; bases outside gene matches: 0.